One sample yielded the 9 T cell receptor beta chains listed below, sequenced in a study of T cell repertoires in cytomegalovirus infection. Antigens of these TCRs are unknown. TCRdb re-called the reads through MiXCR, storing one row per CDR3 protein. The table has roughly 120,000 distinct CDR3 sequences, around 10% seen once. Sequencing was done on a sample of PBMCs, sequenced either directly or after in vitro stimulation (not recorded which). These TCRs come from a human donor in good health (CMV status not recorded). Some clones in this sample may be carry-over from other donors' samples.

V is TRBV6-1 and J is TRBJ1-2, with D tentatively TRBD1 (5 bases). The CDR3 is made up of 13 amino acids. Trimming removed 4 bases from V and 4 bases from J, with 10 bases in between. The germline V gene has CDR1 MNHNS and CDR2 SASEGT. The CDR3 nucleotides read TGTGCCAGCAGTGCCGGGACTCCCTATGGCTACACCTTC. Its translation: CASSAGTPYGYTF.

Notes on this clonotype: A much larger clone differs from this one at a single base, so this may be a read error. The V and J genes are TRBV5-4 and TRBJ2-1; 8 nucleotides match TRBD2. The germline gives CDR1 SGHNT, CDR2 YYREEE (reference sequence). The CDR3 contains 15 residues. The CDR3 coding sequence is TGTGCCAGCATCGGGGGGGGCGGGAGCAGAAATGAGCAGTCCTTC. Translated, it gives CASIGGGGSRNEQSF.

The genes are TRBV5-4 and TRBJ2-2; possibly TRBD1 or TRBD2 for D (7 bases each). V gave up 4 bases and J gave up 3 bases, with 22 bases separating them. This CDR3 is 18 amino acids long. Germline lookup yields CDR1 SGHNT and CDR2 YYREEE (reference sequence). This chain's CDR3 is CASSRGRGTADYTGELFF. The CDR3 DNA follows: TGTGCCAGCAGCAGGGGGCGGGGGACAGCGGATTACACCGGGGAGCTGTTTTTT.

The V and J genes are TRBV18 and TRBJ2-4; no firm D call. V dropped 3 bases and J dropped 2 bases, with 8 bases sitting between them. The germline V gene has CDR1 KGHSH and CDR2 LQKENI. The CDR3 totals 14 residues. The CDR3 DNA is TGTGCCAGCTCACCTGACTCGCCCAAAAACATTCAGTACTTC. This codes for CASSPDSPKNIQYF. The complete variable domain, with remaining parts taken from reference TRBV18 and TRBJ2-4, reads NAGVMQNPRHLVRRRGQEARLRCSPMKGHSHVYWYRQLPEEGLKFMVYLQKENIIDESGMPKERFSAEFPKEGPSILRIQQVVRGDSAAYFCASSPDSPKNIQYFGAGTRLSVL.

This clonotype was picked up many times. This chain uses TRBV12-3 or TRBV12-4 with TRBJ1-3, with D possibly TRBD1 on 5 matching bases. The CDR3 is 13 amino acids. V lost 8 bases and J 8 bases, leaving 16 bases between the germline ends. As DNA, the CDR3 is TGTGCCAGCCTTTTCCGGGGGGAATACACCATATATTTT. This translates into CASLFRGEYTIYF.

This clonotype was recorded a few times. The genes are TRBV7-3 and TRBJ2-1; D is ambiguous. V was cut by 5 bases and J by 4 bases, with 6 bases left in between. CDR3 length: 12 amino acids. The V gene's germline CDR1 is SGHTA and CDR2 FQGTGA. CDR3 bases: TGTGCCAGCAGCGGGTATTACAATGAGCAGTTCTTC. Its translation is CASSGYYNEQFF.

V gene TRBV7-9 combines with J gene TRBJ1-1; D ambiguous. In germline, CDR1 is SEHNR, CDR2 FQNEAQ (reference sequence). V shed 5 bases and J shed 1 base, with 11 bases lying between them. This CDR3 is built from 14 residues. Here the CDR3 DNA reads TGTGCCAGCAGCCCTCTCGGGGAGAACACTGAAGCTTTCTTT. This gives the protein CASSPLGENTEAFF.

At least ten counts were recorded for this clonotype. The J gene is TRBJ1-1, the V gene TRBV7-9; D is uncertain. V was clipped by 4 bases and J by 4 bases, with 7 bases between them. Germline V gene sequence: CDR1 SEHNR, CDR2 FQNEAQ (reference sequence). CDR3 length: 12 residues. CDR3 sequence (DNA): TGTGCCAGCAGCTGGGCCTCCACTGAAGCTTTCTTT. It is translated as CASSWASTEAFF.

This clonotype was counted many times. The chain has TRBV7-8 and TRBJ1-4; 8 nucleotides agree with TRBD1. CDR3 length: 15 residues. V shed 7 bases, J shed 4 bases, and the junction held 8 bases outside the gene matches. Germline V gives CDR1 SGHVS, CDR2 FQNEAQ. The CDR3 spells CASIRDRRHNEKLFF. CDR3 nucleotide sequence: TGTGCCAGCATCAGGGACAGGAGGCATAATGAAAAACTGTTTTTT.